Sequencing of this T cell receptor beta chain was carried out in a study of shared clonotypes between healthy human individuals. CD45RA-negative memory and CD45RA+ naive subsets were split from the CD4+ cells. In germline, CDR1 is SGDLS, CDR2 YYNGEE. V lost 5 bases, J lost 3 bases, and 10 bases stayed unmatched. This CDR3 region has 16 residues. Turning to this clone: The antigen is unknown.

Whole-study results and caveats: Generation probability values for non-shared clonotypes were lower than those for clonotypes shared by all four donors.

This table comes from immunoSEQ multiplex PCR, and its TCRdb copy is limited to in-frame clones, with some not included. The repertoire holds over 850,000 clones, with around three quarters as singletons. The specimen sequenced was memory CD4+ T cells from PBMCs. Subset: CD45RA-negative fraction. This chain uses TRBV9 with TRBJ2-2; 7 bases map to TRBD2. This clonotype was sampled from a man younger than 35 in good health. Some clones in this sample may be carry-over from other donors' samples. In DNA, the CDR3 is TGTGCCAGCAGTGCCAGAGAGCGGGGCTACACCGGGGAGCTGTTTTTT. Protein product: CASSARERGYTGELFF.